The 16 T cell receptor beta chains below were found in one sample sequenced in a study of CD8 T cells in Susac syndrome. When the RNA was reverse transcribed, random hexamers were used with an input of 0.5 to 1 ug. A single record per CDR3 protein comes from TCRdb applying MiXCR to the immunoSEQ multiplex PCR reads. The sample has some 200,000 distinct CDR3 sequences; roughly 95% are singletons. Sample: CD4+ T cells from PBMCs. The receptors were gathered from a human donor with multiple sclerosis.

The chain recombines TRBV30 with TRBJ1-1; unclear D gene. The CDR3 runs 13 residues. Per the germline V gene, CDR1 is GTSNPN and CDR2 is SVGIG (reference sequence). The V and J ends lost 2 bases and 1 base respectively, with 8 bases between them. The CDR3 reads CAWSSFTNTEAFF. CDR3 sequence (DNA): TGTGCCTGGAGTTCCTTTACGAACACTGAAGCTTTCTTT.

This rearrangement joins TRBV20-1 to TRBJ2-3; TRBD2 agrees at 8 bases. Germline CDR1 DFQATT, CDR2 SNEGSKA (reference sequence). The CDR3 extends over 14 amino acids. For the CDR3, the DNA is TGCAGCCCAGGAGCGGGAGTGGGCACAGATACGCAGTATTTT. It is translated as CSPGAGVGTDTQYF.

This chain joins TRBV29-1 and TRBJ2-1; 7 bases align to TRBD1. Per the germline V gene, CDR1 is SQVTM and CDR2 is ANQGSEA. The CDR3 consists of 14 residues. J lost 2 bases, V lost 6 bases, and 7 bases had no gene match. This chain's CDR3 is CSVDNRGTYNEQFF. The CDR3 bases are TGCAGCGTCGATAACAGGGGCACCTACAATGAGCAGTTCTTC.

The CDR3: CASSGSGTGGATQYF. CDR3 nucleotide sequence: TGTGCCAGCAGCGGCTCAGGGACAGGTGGAGCGACCCAGTACTTC. The chain carries TRBV9 and TRBJ2-5; 8 nucleotides agree with TRBD1. The CDR3 covers 15 residues. V lost 3 bases, J lost 7 bases, and 11 bases stayed unmatched. Per germline, CDR1 SGDLS and CDR2 YYNGEE.

This sequence joins TRBV12-3 or TRBV12-4 and TRBJ1-4, with D maybe TRBD1 (5 bases). Trimming stripped 3 bases from V and 8 bases from J, with 13 bases between. The CDR3 loop spans 14 amino acids. CDR3: CASSFLQGEEKLFF. CDR3 DNA: TGTGCCAGCAGTTTTTTGCAGGGCGAGGAAAAACTGTTTTTT.

The V and J genes are TRBV5-1 and TRBJ2-5; TRBD2 might be the D (5 bases). CDR3 length equals 14 residues. CDR1 is SGHRS, CDR2 YFSETQ, per germline. Trimming stripped 2 bases from V and 5 bases from J, with 13 bases between. CDR3 residues: CASSFSEPGETQYF. CDR3 DNA sequence: TGCGCCAGCAGCTTTTCCGAGCCGGGGGAGACCCAGTACTTC.

The rearrangement joins TRBV2 to TRBJ2-3; D is unclear. CDR1 is SNHLY, CDR2 FYNNEI, per germline. Trimming took 6 bases from V and 2 from J, leaving 9 bases between them. The CDR3 length is 13 residues. The CDR3 loop is CASSGFDTDTQYF. The DNA for the CDR3 is TGTGCCAGCAGCGGCTTTGACACAGATACGCAGTATTTT.

This chain connects TRBV3-1 to TRBJ2-1, with TRBD2 matching over 7 bases. After removal of 0 bases from V and 5 bases from J, the junction contained 7 bases not matched to a gene. The CDR3 is 16 residues long. Germline V gives CDR1 LGHDT, CDR2 YNNKEL (reference sequence). CDR3 sequence: CASSQDLAGANNEQFF. The CDR3 bases are TGTGCCAGCAGCCAAGATCTGGCGGGAGCAAACAATGAGCAGTTCTTC.

The genes are TRBV20-1 and TRBJ2-5; 7 bases agree with TRBD2. Unmatched junction bases numbered 12, after V lost 1 base and J lost 1 base. Germline V CDR1 and CDR2: DFQATT, SNEGSKA (reference sequence). The CDR3 loop spans 17 amino acids. In nucleotides, the CDR3 is TGCAGTGCTAGAGTGCCCTTCAGAGCGGGGACCCAAGAGACCCAGTACTTC. As protein: CSARVPFRAGTQETQYF.

The rearrangement joins TRBV29-1 to TRBJ1-1, with D maybe TRBD1 (6 bases). The CDR3 has 15 amino acids. Germline CDR1 reads SQVTM; CDR2 reads ANQGSEA. DNA for the CDR3: TGCACCGGGACCAATTCTAGAGGGGGGGCCACTGAAGCTTTCTTT. Amino acids: CTGTNSRGGATEAFF.

The chain combines TRBV3-1 with TRBJ2-7; D is unresolved. This CDR3 spans 13 amino acids. Trimming removed 4 bases at V and 0 bases at J, with 7 bases between. CDR1 is LGHDT and CDR2 is YNNKEL in the germline V gene (reference sequence). CDR3 sequence reads: CASSRRSSYEQYF. The CDR3 nucleotides read TGTGCCAGCAGCCGCCGGAGCTCCTACGAGCAGTACTTC.

The CDR3 DNA is TGCAGCGTTGTCAGGGTACAGGGACCCTACAATGAGCAGTTCTTC. Residues: CSVVRVQGPYNEQFF. The J gene is TRBJ2-1, the V gene TRBV29-1, with D possibly being TRBD1 (6 bases). Germline loops: CDR1 SQVTM, CDR2 ANQGSEA. With 4 bases removed from V and 2 bases from J, the gap between germline ends came to 15 bases. The CDR3 covers 15 residues.

This chain uses TRBV14 with TRBJ1-2; D might be TRBD1 (6 bases). Germline lookup yields CDR1 SGHDN and CDR2 FVKESK. This CDR3 comprises 17 residues. V was pared by 4 bases and J by 4 bases, with 22 bases between. CDR3 loop: CASSPNSFRGPTYGYTF. DNA of the CDR3: TGTGCCAGCAGCCCCAACTCCTTCCGGGGGCCTACCTATGGCTACACCTTC.

The rearrangement uses TRBV12-3 or TRBV12-4 and TRBJ2-1; TRBD1 or TRBD2 may be the D gene (5 bases each). There are 15 residues in the CDR3. Between the trimmed V and J ends, which lost 10 bases and 8 bases, there was a span of 24 bases. The CDR3 sequence is CATRQGATGYDEQFF. In DNA form, the CDR3 reads TGTGCCACCCGGCAGGGAGCTACCGGGTACGATGAGCAGTTCTTC.

The chain uses TRBV2 and TRBJ2-5; unclear D gene. In germline, CDR1 is SNHLY, CDR2 FYNNEI. Trimming stripped 4 bases from V and 0 bases from J, with 15 bases between. This CDR3 has 16 residues. CDR3 bases: TGTGCCAGCAGTGGCTTGAAGCTGCGGCACCAAGAGACCCAGTACTTC. This sequence encodes CASSGLKLRHQETQYF.

The CDR3 protein is CASGQDGGNQPQHF. CDR3 nucleotides: TGTGCTAGTGGCCAGGACGGTGGCAATCAGCCCCAGCATTTT. V gene TRBV12-5 combines with J gene TRBJ1-5, with D uncertain. V was shortened by 6 bases and J by 2 bases, with 11 bases between the two germline ends. CDR1 is LGHNT and CDR2 is FRNRAP in the germline V gene. The CDR3 has 14 amino acids.